This TCR beta chain was identified in a study of blood T cell repertoires in COVID-19. V lost 1 base and J 4 bases, leaving 5 bases between the germline ends. The CDR3 is 13 amino acids. Per germline, CDR1 SGHAT and CDR2 FQNNGV. There are a few counts of this clone. This table comes from immunoSEQ multiplex PCR, and its TCRdb copy is limited to in-frame clones, with some not included. The sample has about 50,000 clones, roughly 84% seen once. The sequence was collected from a human donor in a cohort sampled during active COVID-19. The sequenced material came from peripheral blood. The chain couples TRBV11-2 to TRBJ2-1, with D hard to call. The CDR3 region has the DNA TGTGCCAGCAGCTTAGTCCCGTACAATGAGCAGTTCTTC. As protein: CASSLVPYNEQFF.